The text below deals with one T cell receptor (beta chain). This sample stems from a study of blood T cell repertoires in COVID-19. Study summary: COVID-19 samples collected from the United States, Italy and Spain covered acute and convalescent phases. T cells, B-cell-depleted T cells, or PBMCs supplied cDNA or gDNA.

Germline-derived CDR1 and CDR2 are SGHTA and FQGNSA. The CDR3 covers 14 residues. V gave up 5 bases and J gave up 3 bases, with 13 bases separating them. In the authors' methods: Estimation of nucleated cell counts was performed using reference gene primer amplification. Profiling relied on immunoSEQ multiplex PCR, and the TCRdb table lists in-frame clones only, not all of them. V and J calls and clone size are given by that table; D and trimming were obtained from the DNA. The sample includes around 67,000 clones, about 86% of them seen just once. The chain carries TRBV7-2 and TRBJ1-1; no reliable D call. Material for sequencing was peripheral blood. The sequence was collected from a woman of 80 years or more with active or convalescent COVID-19. The CDR3 spells CASSLTGGDTEAFF. The CDR3 bases are TGTGCCAGCAGCCTGACGGGAGGTGACACTGAAGCTTTCTTT.